One and the same sample provided the 22 T cell receptor beta chains below, sequenced in a study of T-cell reconstitution after alpha-beta-depleted transplantation in children. Unique molecular identifiers were used in preparing the TCRbeta library. TCRdb analysed the PCR reads with MiXCR anew, one entry per CDR3 protein. The sample contains 610,000 or so distinct CDR3 sequences, 25% to 30% of which appear only once. Sequencing was performed on PBMCs, taken before TCRalphabeta/CD19-depleted stem cell transplant. Every receptor here comes from a boy under three years old with Wiskott-Aldrich syndrome, due to receive a stem cell transplant.

A few counts support this clonotype. V is TRBV5-1 and J is TRBJ2-3; D is possibly TRBD1 or TRBD2 (5 bases each). V was pared by 2 bases and J by 3 bases, with 19 bases between. The CDR3 contains 17 residues. The germline gives CDR1 SGHRS, CDR2 YFSETQ. CDR3 region: CASSLSTGTRSTDTQYF. The CDR3 DNA sequence: TGCGCCAGCAGCTTATCCACCGGGACCCGCTCAACAGATACGCAGTATTTT.

The chain couples TRBV5-1 to TRBJ2-1; TRBD1 might be the D (6 bases). V was trimmed by 4 bases and J by 0 bases, leaving 14 bases between them. The germline V gene has CDR1 SGHRS and CDR2 YFSETQ. The CDR3 is 16 amino acids. The CDR3 coding sequence is TGCGCCAGCAGCCCGACCCAGGGGAGCTCCTACAATGAGCAGTTCTTC. Protein product: CASSPTQGSSYNEQFF.

The V call is TRBV5-1, the J call TRBJ2-3; 7 nucleotides align to TRBD2. The germline CDR1 and CDR2 sequences are SGHRS and YFSETQ. Trimming took 5 bases from V and 2 from J; bases not matched to a gene: 5. The CDR3 extends over 14 amino acids. In nucleotides, the CDR3 is TGCGCCAGCAGAACTAGCGCGAACACAGATACGCAGTATTTT. This codes for CASRTSANTDTQYF. The full variable domain, rest sourced from reference TRBV5-1 and TRBJ2-3, is KAGVTQTPRYLIKTRGQQVTLSCSPISGHRSVSWYQQTPGQGLQFLFEYFSETQRNKGNFPGRFSGRQFSNSRSEMNVSTLELGDSALYLCASRTSANTDTQYFGPGTRLTVL.

The chain uses TRBV7-9 and TRBJ2-7; D unresolved. With 1 base removed from V and 4 bases from J, the gap between germline ends came to 14 bases. There are 15 residues in the CDR3. Germline-derived CDR1 and CDR2 are SEHNR and FQNEAQ (reference sequence). CDR3 residues: CASSLVGGARYEQYF. CDR3 DNA sequence: TGTGCCAGCAGCTTAGTTGGCGGTGCAAGGTACGAGCAGTACTTC. Combining the CDR3 with reference TRBV7-9 and TRBJ2-7 gives the whole variable domain DTGVSQNPRHKITKRGQNVTFRCDPISEHNRLYWYRQTLGQGPEFLTYFQNEAQLEKSRLLSDRFSAERPKGSFSTLEIQRTEQGDSAMYLCASSLVGGARYEQYFGPGTRLTVT.

Comments on this clonotype: The junction differs from germline at one of its ends, possibly a read error. V and J are TRBV12-3 or TRBV12-4 and TRBJ2-1, with TRBD2 matching 10 bases. The CDR3 runs 16 residues. CDR3 sequence (DNA): TGTGCCAGCAGGTTAGAAGCGGGAGGGCCCTACAATGAGCAGTTCTTC. This gives the protein CASRLEAGGPYNEQFF.

This clonotype has only a few counts. The chain has TRBV28 and TRBJ1-2; D uncertain. Trimming stripped 5 bases from V and 3 bases from J, with 7 bases between. Germline lookup yields CDR1 MDHEN and CDR2 SYDVKM. The length of the CDR3 is 12 residues. In DNA form, the CDR3 reads TGTGCCAGCAGTAGCCCATACTATGGCTACACCTTC. Residues: CASSSPYYGYTF.

The chain recombines TRBV30 with TRBJ2-1, with 12 bases matching TRBD1. CDR1 is GTSNPN, CDR2 SVGIG, per germline (reference sequence). V dropped 7 bases and J dropped 7; count of bases not matched to a gene: 5. CDR3 length equals 13 residues. This chain's CDR3 is CAYRDRGRNEQFF. The CDR3 nucleotides are TGTGCCTACCGGGACAGGGGGCGGAATGAGCAGTTCTTC.

This chain links TRBV20-1 with TRBJ1-2; D not certain. The CDR3 has 12 residues. CDR1 is DFQATT, CDR2 SNEGSKA, per germline (reference sequence). V lost 6 bases, J lost 8 bases, and 16 bases lay in between. The CDR3 sequence is CSARPQGRGYTF. CDR3 sequence (DNA): TGCAGTGCCCGTCCCCAAGGGAGAGGCTACACCTTC.

This clonotype was seen a few times. V gene TRBV11-2 combines with J gene TRBJ2-3, with TRBD2 matching 7 bases. CDR1 is SGHAT, CDR2 FQNNGV, per germline. V trimming: 1 base; J trimming: 5 bases; junction bases outside the gene matches: 6. The CDR3 is 15 residues long. The CDR3 sequence is CASSLAGGTLDTQYF. The CDR3 region has the DNA TGTGCCAGCAGCTTAGCGGGAGGCACCCTAGATACGCAGTATTTT.

The chain joins TRBV7-2 to TRBJ2-1, with D hard to call. This CDR3 has 11 amino acids. Trimming took 2 bases from V and 9 from J, leaving 5 bases between them. The V gene's germline CDR1 is SGHTA and CDR2 FQGNSA. This CDR3 is CASSLYPEQFF. The CDR3 DNA is TGTGCCAGCAGCTTATACCCTGAGCAGTTCTTC. Supplemented by reference TRBV7-2 and TRBJ2-1, the full variable domain reads GAGVSQSPSNKVTEKGKDVELRCDPISGHTALYWYRQSLGQGLEFLIYFQGNSAPDKSGLPSDRFSAERTGGSVSTLTIQRTQQEDSAVYLCASSLYPEQFFGPGTRLTVL.

The chain recombines TRBV28 with TRBJ2-5; the D is unclear. The CDR3 spans 11 residues. Trimming took 6 bases from V and 5 from J, leaving 7 bases between them. Per the germline V gene, CDR1 is MDHEN and CDR2 is SYDVKM. The chain's CDR3 is CASSRVETQYF. The DNA for the CDR3 is TGTGCCAGCAGCAGAGTGGAGACCCAGTACTTC.

This clonotype was recorded a few times. The V gene is TRBV12-3 or TRBV12-4, the J gene TRBJ2-1, with a weak D call TRBD2 (5 bases). Trimming took 2 bases from V and 8 from J, leaving 10 bases between them. The CDR3 runs 13 residues. CDR3: CASSLRLAHEQFF. CDR3 nucleotides: TGTGCCAGCAGTTTAAGGCTAGCCCATGAGCAGTTCTTC.

V and J are TRBV28 and TRBJ2-7; D is possibly TRBD2 (5 bases). Trimming shortened V by 8 bases and J by 3 bases, and 8 bases separated the two germline ends. The CDR3 sequence is 11 residues long. Looked up from germline, CDR1 is MDHEN and CDR2 is SYDVKM. CDR3 in amino acids: CASGLDYEQYF. CDR3 in DNA: TGTGCCAGCGGACTGGACTACGAGCAGTACTTC.

The chain couples TRBV5-1 to TRBJ1-4; weak D call: TRBD1 (6 bases). The CDR3 spans 15 residues. Trimming shortened V by 1 base and J by 7 bases, and 14 bases separated the two germline ends. Germline CDR1 reads SGHRS; CDR2 reads YFSETQ. This chain's CDR3 is CASSLFGGSGEKLFF. For the CDR3, the DNA is TGCGCCAGCAGCTTGTTTGGGGGCTCGGGTGAAAAACTGTTTTTT.

V gene TRBV5-1 combines with J gene TRBJ2-7; TRBD2 agrees at 10 bases. Germline lookup yields CDR1 SGHRS and CDR2 YFSETQ. This CDR3 region has 15 residues. Trimming took 4 bases from V and 0 from J; bases not matched to a gene: 4. CDR3 bases: TGCGCCAGCAGCCGGACTAGCGGAAACTCCTACGAGCAGTACTTC. Its translation: CASSRTSGNSYEQYF.

The rearrangement joins TRBV7-8 to TRBJ2-3; 8 bases line up with TRBD2. CDR1 and CDR2 (germline): SGHVS, FQNEAQ. J lost 4 bases, V lost 5 bases, and 8 bases had no gene match. The CDR3 loop spans 15 amino acids. The CDR3 protein is CASSVTSVGADTQYF. As DNA, the CDR3 is TGTGCCAGCAGCGTGACTAGCGTCGGCGCAGATACGCAGTATTTT.

The chain combines TRBV20-1 with TRBJ2-3; D unclear. The CDR3 has 13 residues. Trimming left V 5 bases short and J 2 bases short, with 11 bases between. Germline-derived CDR1 and CDR2 are DFQATT and SNEGSKA (reference sequence). In DNA, the CDR3 is TGCAGTGCTGCTCCCGGAAACACAGATACGCAGTATTTT. Translation gives CSAAPGNTDTQYF.

This clonotype was seen only a few times. The J gene is TRBJ2-7, the V gene TRBV5-1; perhaps TRBD2 as D (5 bases). CDR3 length equals 15 residues. V shed 0 bases and J shed 0 bases, with 10 bases lying between them. Germline-derived CDR1 and CDR2 are SGHRS and YFSETQ. CDR3 region: CASSLGIRDSYEQYF. In nucleotides, the CDR3 is TGCGCCAGCAGCTTGGGTATCCGGGACTCCTACGAGCAGTACTTC. The entire variable domain, with the rest obtained from reference TRBV5-1 and TRBJ2-7, is as follows: KAGVTQTPRYLIKTRGQQVTLSCSPISGHRSVSWYQQTPGQGLQFLFEYFSETQRNKGNFPGRFSGRQFSNSRSEMNVSTLELGDSALYLCASSLGIRDSYEQYFGPGTRLTVT.

The genes are TRBV2 and TRBJ2-7; possible D gene TRBD1, 7 bases. The CDR3 is 18 residues long. Germline V lookup: CDR1 SNHLY, CDR2 FYNNEI. The V end was cut by 3 bases, the J end by 3 bases, with 24 bases between. This chain's CDR3 is CASSDFAGGYPNGYEQYF. CDR3 in DNA: TGTGCCAGCAGTGATTTTGCAGGGGGGTATCCGAATGGCTACGAGCAGTACTTC. The full variable domain, rest sourced from reference TRBV2 and TRBJ2-7, is EPEVTQTPSHQVTQMGQEVILRCVPISNHLYFYWYRQILGQKVEFLVSFYNNEISEKSEIFDDQFSVERPDGSNFTLKIRSTKLEDSAMYFCASSDFAGGYPNGYEQYFGPGTRLTVT.

In this sample, this clonotype turned up a few times. The V call is TRBV7-2, the J call TRBJ2-1, with 7 bases aligning to TRBD2. This CDR3 is 13 amino acids long. The germline V gene has CDR1 SGHTA and CDR2 FQGNSA. V was clipped by 3 bases and J by 9 bases; unmatched bases: 5. The CDR3 protein is CASSFTLAGEQFF. The CDR3 nucleotides read TGTGCCAGCAGCTTCACCTTAGCGGGTGAGCAGTTCTTC.

The rearrangement uses TRBV19 and TRBJ2-1; D gene ambiguous. Germline V gives CDR1 LNHDA, CDR2 SQIVND (reference sequence). CDR3 length: 13 residues. With 5 bases removed from V and 8 bases from J, the gap between germline ends came to 13 bases. The CDR3 DNA reads TGTGCCAGTAGTCCCGGGTATGGCTATGAGCAGTTCTTC. Residues: CASSPGYGYEQFF. Complete variable domain (other parts from reference TRBV19 and TRBJ2-1): DGGITQSPKYLFRKEGQNVTLSCEQNLNHDAMYWYRQDPGQGLRLIYYSQIVNDFQKGDIAEGYSVSREKKESFPLTVTSAQKNPTAFYLCASSPGYGYEQFFGPGTRLTVL.

The chain uses TRBV20-1 and TRBJ2-7; the match to TRBD2 covers 8 bases. Germline CDR1 is DFQATT and CDR2 is SNEGSKA (reference sequence). J was trimmed by 0 bases and V by 5 bases; bases with no gene match: 6. The CDR3 consists of 14 residues. CDR3 residues: CSAREGGVSYEQYF. CDR3 DNA sequence: TGCAGTGCTCGGGAGGGGGGGGTCTCCTACGAGCAGTACTTC.